Below are 9 T cell receptor beta chains sequenced from a single sample in a study of cytomegalovirus exposure and HLA in healthy donors. Primers: 60 Vbeta forward and 13 Jbeta reverse. Profiling relied on immunoSEQ multiplex PCR, and the TCRdb table lists in-frame clones only, not all of them. The sample contains 150,000 to 200,000 clones, about 81% of which appear only once. The sequenced material came from PBMCs. These receptors all come from a man aged 18 to 30 in good health and CMV-seronegative.

The J gene is TRBJ2-7, the V gene TRBV4-3, with a tentative D call TRBD2 (5 bases). Germline V gene lookup returns CDR1 LGHNA and CDR2 YSLEER. The V end lost 0 bases, the J end lost 6 bases, and 24 bases lay between the germline ends. There are 18 residues in the CDR3. As DNA, the CDR3 is TGCGCCAGCAGCCAAGAGCTCGACGGGATCAGCAGGTCTACCGAGCAGTACTTC. Translated, it gives CASSQELDGISRSTEQYF.

The chain employs TRBV7-2 and TRBJ1-6; TRBD1 matches 7 bases. The CDR3 sequence is 17 residues long. V shed 5 bases, J shed 10 bases, and the junction held 17 bases outside the gene matches. Germline CDR1 and CDR2: SGHTA and FQGNSA. As DNA, the CDR3 is TGTGCCAGCAGCACCCTGACAGGGAAGATTGCTAACTCACCCCTCCACTTT. The encoded protein is CASSTLTGKIANSPLHF. Drawing the rest from reference TRBV7-2 and TRBJ1-6, the complete variable domain is GAGVSQSPSNKVTEKGKDVELRCDPISGHTALYWYRQSLGQGLEFLIYFQGNSAPDKSGLPSDRFSAERTGGSVSTLTIQRTQQEDSAVYLCASSTLTGKIANSPLHFGNGTRLTVT.

V usage is TRBV2 and J usage is TRBJ2-7; D remains unclear. The CDR3 loop spans 14 amino acids. Germline V lookup: CDR1 SNHLY, CDR2 FYNNEI. The ends were cut back, 7 bases at V and 4 bases at J, with 17 bases in the middle. The CDR3 reads CASTDPTKTYEQYF. The DNA for the CDR3 is TGTGCCAGCACCGACCCGACAAAAACTTACGAGCAGTACTTC. The full variable domain, with the rest looked up from reference TRBV2 and TRBJ2-7, is EPEVTQTPSHQVTQMGQEVILRCVPISNHLYFYWYRQILGQKVEFLVSFYNNEISEKSEIFDDQFSVERPDGSNFTLKIRSTKLEDSAMYFCASTDPTKTYEQYFGPGTRLTVT.

The V call is TRBV10-2, the J call TRBJ1-1; 7 bases map to TRBD1. The J segment lost 5 bases and the V segment lost 0 bases, leaving 3 bases of the junction unmatched. Looked up from germline, CDR1 is WSHSY and CDR2 is SAAADI. This CDR3 has 14 amino acids. The DNA for the CDR3 is TGCGCCAGCAGTGAGTCGGCAGGGGGGACTGAAGCTTTCTTT. Translation gives CASSESAGGTEAFF.

The gene calls are TRBV19 and TRBJ2-1; 7 nucleotides agree with TRBD1. V shed 5 bases, J shed 6 bases, and the junction held 4 bases outside the gene matches. CDR3 length equals 13 residues. Germline V lookup: CDR1 LNHDA, CDR2 SQIVND (reference sequence). DNA for the CDR3: TGTGCCAGTAGTGGACAGGCGGGCAATGAGCAGTTCTTC. This sequence encodes CASSGQAGNEQFF.

This chain links TRBV6-5 with TRBJ1-2, with 7 bases that match TRBD1. The trim removed 4 bases at V and 8 bases at J, leaving 10 bases unmatched. This CDR3 is 14 amino acids long. Germline V gene lookup returns CDR1 MNHEY and CDR2 SVGAGI. The CDR3 DNA reads TGTGCCAGCAGTTTGAGAGAGACAGGGCCAGGCTACACCTTC. It yields the protein CASSLRETGPGYTF.

This rearrangement joins TRBV2 to TRBJ1-4, with 7 bases fitting TRBD1. J lost 7 bases, V lost 7 bases, and 9 bases had no gene match. CDR3 length: 14 residues. Per the germline V gene, CDR1 is SNHLY and CDR2 is FYNNEI. The CDR3 bases are TGTGCCAGCACCTTGACAGGGTCGGGTGAAAAACTGTTTTTT. Protein product: CASTLTGSGEKLFF.

The chain joins TRBV7-3 to TRBJ1-1, with 7 bases that match TRBD1. Germline loops: CDR1 SGHTA, CDR2 FQGTGA. After removal of 5 bases from V and 1 base from J, the junction contained 1 base not matched to a gene. The CDR3 runs to 13 residues. CDR3 in DNA: TGTGCCAGCAGCCGGGACAGGAACACTGAAGCTTTCTTT. It encodes CASSRDRNTEAFF.

The rearrangement joins TRBV28 to TRBJ2-1; 15 nucleotides line up with TRBD2. The V gene's germline CDR1 is MDHEN and CDR2 SYDVKM. V was clipped by 7 bases and J by 7 bases; unmatched bases: 11. CDR3 length equals 17 residues. In nucleotides, the CDR3 is TGTGCCAGCAAGATTACCGGGACTAGCGGGAGGAGGAATGAGCAGTTCTTC. Translated: CASKITGTSGRRNEQFF.